A selection of T cell receptor beta chains follows, all from one sample in a study of cytomegalovirus exposure and HLA in healthy donors. Only in-frame clones appear in the TCRdb table, and some are missing; sequencing was by immunoSEQ multiplex PCR. The table shows approximately 120,000 clones, with roughly 76% occurring only once. Sample: PBMCs. The receptors were sampled from a woman aged 55 to 70 in good health and CMV-seropositive. The CDR3 runs from the conserved cysteine through the conserved F or W. D genes are given only for firm matches. Part of the rows lack a size; the others show once, few, many or a class for expanded clones.

TRBJ2-7	TRBV6-5	12	NA	TRBD1	CASRDRVNEQYF	TGTGCCAGCCGGGACAGGGTCAACGAGCAGTACTTC
TRBJ2-5	TRBV27	15	NA	TRBD2	CASWPGLGGGETQYF	TGTGCCAGCTGGCCGGGACTAGGGGGTGGAGAGACCCAGTACTTC
TRBJ1-1	TRBV30	15	NA	NA	CAWRYQGRSGTEAFF	TGTGCCTGGAGATACCAGGGAAGATCGGGCACTGAAGCTTTCTTT
TRBJ2-7	TRBV11-2	15	NA	NA	CASSIGSGHHYEQYF	TGTGCCAGCAGCATAGGGAGTGGACATCACTACGAGCAGTACTTC
TRBJ2-5	TRBV6-5	14	NA	NA	CASKRLEGRETQYF	TGTGCCAGCAAACGACTAGAGGGGAGAGAGACCCAGTACTTC
TRBJ2-2	TRBV5-1	15	NA	TRBD2	CASSPSGRATGELFF	TGCGCCAGCAGCCCTAGCGGGAGAGCCACCGGGGAGCTGTTTTTT
TRBJ2-7	TRBV6-5	14	once	TRBD2	CASSPSGGSPEQYF	TGTGCCAGCAGTCCCTCGGGGGGGTCGCCCGAGCAGTACTTC
TRBJ1-1	TRBV7-2	14	few	TRBD1	CASSLNRGWTEAFF	TGTGCCAGCAGCTTGAACAGGGGTTGGACTGAAGCTTTCTTT
TRBJ1-5	TRBV19	16	NA	TRBD1	CASSVSGTGINQPQHF	TGTGCCAGTAGCGTGTCCGGGACAGGGATCAATCAGCCCCAGCATTTT
TRBJ2-7	TRBV4-3	16	NA	TRBD1	CASSHVRDRSSYEQYF	TGCGCCAGCAGCCATGTCCGGGACAGAAGCTCCTACGAGCAGTACTTC
TRBJ1-2	TRBV4-3	15	NA	TRBD1	CASSHSTGGENDYTF	TGCGCCAGCAGCCATTCGACAGGGGGCGAGAACGACTACACCTTC
TRBJ2-7	TRBV7-2	15	NA	TRBD2	CASSPIPSGGAEQYF	TGTGCCAGCAGCCCAATTCCTAGCGGGGGGGCCGAGCAGTACTTC